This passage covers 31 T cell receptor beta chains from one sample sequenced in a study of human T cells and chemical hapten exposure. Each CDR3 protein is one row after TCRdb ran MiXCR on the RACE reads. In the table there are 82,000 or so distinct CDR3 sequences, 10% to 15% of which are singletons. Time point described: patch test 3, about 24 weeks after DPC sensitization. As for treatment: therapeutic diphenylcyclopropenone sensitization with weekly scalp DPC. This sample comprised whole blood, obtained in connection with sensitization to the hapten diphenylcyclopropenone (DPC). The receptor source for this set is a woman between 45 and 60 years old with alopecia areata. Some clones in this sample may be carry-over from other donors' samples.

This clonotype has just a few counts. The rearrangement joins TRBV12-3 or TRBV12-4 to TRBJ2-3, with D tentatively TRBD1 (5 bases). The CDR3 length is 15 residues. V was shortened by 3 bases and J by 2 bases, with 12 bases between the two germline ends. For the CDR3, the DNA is TGTGCCAGCAGTTTTCAGGGCGGAGTCACAGATACGCAGTATTTT. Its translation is CASSFQGGVTDTQYF.

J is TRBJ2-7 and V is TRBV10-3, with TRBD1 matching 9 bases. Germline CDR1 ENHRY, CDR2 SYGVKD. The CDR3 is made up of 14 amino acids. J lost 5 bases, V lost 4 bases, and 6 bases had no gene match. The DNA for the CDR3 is TGTGCCATCAGTGCCGGGACAGGGACCCACGAGCAGTACTTC. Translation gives CAISAGTGTHEQYF.

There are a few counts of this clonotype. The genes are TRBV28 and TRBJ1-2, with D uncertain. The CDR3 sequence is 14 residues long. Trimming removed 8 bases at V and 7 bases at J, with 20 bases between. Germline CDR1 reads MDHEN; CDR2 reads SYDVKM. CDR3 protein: CASVSLREVAGYTF. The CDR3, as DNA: TGTGCCAGCGTCTCTTTAAGGGAAGTCGCTGGCTACACCTTC.

The CDR3 DNA follows: TGCAGCGCAGAAGAAGGGGGTGGCTACACCTTC. Translation: CSAEEGGGYTF. This chain joins TRBV29-1 and TRBJ1-2, with TRBD1 as a possible D gene (6 bases). This CDR3 contains 11 residues. Germline assignment: CDR1 SQVTM and CDR2 ANQGSEA. The germline V and J ends were trimmed by 7 bases and 7 bases, with 13 bases remaining between them. The whole variable domain, remainder taken from reference TRBV29-1 and TRBJ1-2, is SAVISQKPSRDICQRGTSLTIQCQVDSQVTMMFWYRQQPGQSLTLIATANQGSEATYESGFVIDKFPISRPNLTFSTLTVSNMSPEDSSIYLCSAEEGGGYTFGSGTRLTVV.

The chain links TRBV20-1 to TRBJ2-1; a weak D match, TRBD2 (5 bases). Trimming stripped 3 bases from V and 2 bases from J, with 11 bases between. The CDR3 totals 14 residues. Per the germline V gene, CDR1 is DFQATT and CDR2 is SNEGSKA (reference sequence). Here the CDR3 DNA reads TGCAGTGCTAGTATAGGGAGACCCTACAATGAGCAGTTCTTC. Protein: CSASIGRPYNEQFF.

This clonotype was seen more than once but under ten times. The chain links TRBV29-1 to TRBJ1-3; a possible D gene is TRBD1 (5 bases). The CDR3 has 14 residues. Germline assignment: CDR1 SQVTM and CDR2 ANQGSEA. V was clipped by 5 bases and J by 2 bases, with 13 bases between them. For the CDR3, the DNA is TGCAGCGTTAGGGGCGTCTCTGCTGGAAACACCATATATTTT. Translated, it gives CSVRGVSAGNTIYF.

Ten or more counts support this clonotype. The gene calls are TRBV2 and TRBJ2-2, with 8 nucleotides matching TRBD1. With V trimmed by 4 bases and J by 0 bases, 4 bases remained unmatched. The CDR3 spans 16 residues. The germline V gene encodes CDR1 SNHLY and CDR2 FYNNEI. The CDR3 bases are TGTGCCAGCAGTGGCGGGGACAGGCCGAACACCGGGGAGCTGTTTTTT. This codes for CASSGGDRPNTGELFF.

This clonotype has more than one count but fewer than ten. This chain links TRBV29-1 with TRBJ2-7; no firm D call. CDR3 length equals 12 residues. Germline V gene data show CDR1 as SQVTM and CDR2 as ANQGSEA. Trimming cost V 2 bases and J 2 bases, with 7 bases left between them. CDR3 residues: CSVESYPYEQYF. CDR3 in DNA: TGCAGCGTTGAATCATACCCCTACGAGCAGTACTTC.

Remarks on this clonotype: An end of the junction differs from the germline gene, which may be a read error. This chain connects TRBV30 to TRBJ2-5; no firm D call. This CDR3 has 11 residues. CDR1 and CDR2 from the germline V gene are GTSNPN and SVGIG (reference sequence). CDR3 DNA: TGTGCCTGCAGTGATGGAGAGACCCAGTACTTC. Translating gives CACSDGETQYF.

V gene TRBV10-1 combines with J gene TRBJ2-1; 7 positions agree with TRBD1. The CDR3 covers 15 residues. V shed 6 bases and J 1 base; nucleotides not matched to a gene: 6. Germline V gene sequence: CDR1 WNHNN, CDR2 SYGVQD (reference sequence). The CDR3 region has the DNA TGCGCCAGCAGCCGGGACAGACCTTCCTACAATGAGCAGTTCTTC. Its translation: CASSRDRPSYNEQFF.

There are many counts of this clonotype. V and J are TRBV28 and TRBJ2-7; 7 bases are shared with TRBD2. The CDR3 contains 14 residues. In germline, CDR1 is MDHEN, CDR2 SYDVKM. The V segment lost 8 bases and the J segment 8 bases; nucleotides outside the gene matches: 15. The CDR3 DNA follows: TGTGCCAGCCTACATTCCGGGACTATCTTTCAGCAGTACTTC. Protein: CASLHSGTIFQQYF.

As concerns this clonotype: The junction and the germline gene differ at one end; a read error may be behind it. The CDR3 protein is CASSFGRTMNSEAFF. CDR3 nucleotides: TGTGCCAGCAGCTTTGGCAGGACGATGAACTCTGAAGCTTTCTTT. The chain couples TRBV11-2 to TRBJ1-1; D not resolved. CDR1 SGHAT and CDR2 FQNNGV come from the germline V gene. The CDR3 contains 15 residues. Complete variable domain (other parts from reference TRBV11-2 and TRBJ1-1): EAGVAQSPRYKIIEKRQSVAFWCNPISGHATLYWYQQILGQGPKLLIQFQNNGVVDDSQLPKDRFSAERLKGVDSTLKIQPAKLEDSAVYLCASSFGRTMNSEAFFGQGTRLTVV.

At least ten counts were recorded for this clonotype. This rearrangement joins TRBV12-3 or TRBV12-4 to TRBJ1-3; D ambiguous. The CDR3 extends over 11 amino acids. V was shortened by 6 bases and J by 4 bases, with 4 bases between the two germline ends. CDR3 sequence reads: CASRRGNTIYF. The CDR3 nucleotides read TGTGCCAGCAGACGGGGAAACACCATATATTTT.

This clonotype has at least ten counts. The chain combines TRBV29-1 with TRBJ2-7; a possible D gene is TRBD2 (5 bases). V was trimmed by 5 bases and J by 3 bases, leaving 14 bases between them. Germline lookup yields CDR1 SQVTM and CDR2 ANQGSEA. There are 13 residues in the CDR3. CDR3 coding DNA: TGCAGCGTTTTGTCGGGAAAAGGCTACGAGCAGTACTTC. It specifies CSVLSGKGYEQYF.

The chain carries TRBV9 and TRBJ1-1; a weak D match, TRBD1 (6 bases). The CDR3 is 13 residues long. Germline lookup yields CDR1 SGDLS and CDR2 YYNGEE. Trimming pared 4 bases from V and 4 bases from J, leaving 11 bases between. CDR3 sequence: CASSKSQGTEAFF. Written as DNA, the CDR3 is TGTGCCAGCAGCAAATCACAGGGCACTGAAGCTTTCTTT.

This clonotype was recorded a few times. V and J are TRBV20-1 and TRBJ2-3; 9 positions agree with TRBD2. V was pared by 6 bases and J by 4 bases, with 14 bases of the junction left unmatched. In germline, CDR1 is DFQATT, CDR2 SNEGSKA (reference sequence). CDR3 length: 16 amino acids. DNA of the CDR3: TGCAGTGCGACCAAGATTGCGGGAGGGCCTTCAGATACGCAGTATTTT. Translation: CSATKIAGGPSDTQYF.

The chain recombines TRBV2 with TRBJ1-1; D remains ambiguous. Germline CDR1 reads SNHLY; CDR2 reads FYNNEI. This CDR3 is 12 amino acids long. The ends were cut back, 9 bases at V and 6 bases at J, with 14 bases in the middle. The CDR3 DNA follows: TGTGCCAGGCGGGCCGTGAGGCCTGAAGCTTTCTTT. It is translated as CARRAVRPEAFF.

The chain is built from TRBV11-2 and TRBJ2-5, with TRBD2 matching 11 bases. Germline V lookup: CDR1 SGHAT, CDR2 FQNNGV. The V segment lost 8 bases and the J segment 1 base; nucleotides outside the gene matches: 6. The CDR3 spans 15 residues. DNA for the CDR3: TGTGCCAGCGGGCCGGGACTAGCGGTCCAAGAGACCCAGTACTTC. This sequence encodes CASGPGLAVQETQYF. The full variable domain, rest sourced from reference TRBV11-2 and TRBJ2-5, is EAGVAQSPRYKIIEKRQSVAFWCNPISGHATLYWYQQILGQGPKLLIQFQNNGVVDDSQLPKDRFSAERLKGVDSTLKIQPAKLEDSAVYLCASGPGLAVQETQYFGPGTRLLVL.

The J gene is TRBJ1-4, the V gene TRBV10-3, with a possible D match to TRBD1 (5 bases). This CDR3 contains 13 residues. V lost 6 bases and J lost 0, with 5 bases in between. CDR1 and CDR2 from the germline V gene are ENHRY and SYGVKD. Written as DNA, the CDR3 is TGTGCCATCAGGGACACAACTAATGAAAAACTGTTTTTT. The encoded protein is CAIRDTTNEKLFF.

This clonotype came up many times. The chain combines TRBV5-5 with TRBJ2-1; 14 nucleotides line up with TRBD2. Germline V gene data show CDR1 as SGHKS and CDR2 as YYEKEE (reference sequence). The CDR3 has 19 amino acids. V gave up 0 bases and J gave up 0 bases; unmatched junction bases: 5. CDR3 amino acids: CASSLAGLAGEISYNEQFF. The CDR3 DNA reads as TGTGCCAGCAGCTTGGCGGGACTAGCGGGAGAAATCTCCTACAATGAGCAGTTCTTC.

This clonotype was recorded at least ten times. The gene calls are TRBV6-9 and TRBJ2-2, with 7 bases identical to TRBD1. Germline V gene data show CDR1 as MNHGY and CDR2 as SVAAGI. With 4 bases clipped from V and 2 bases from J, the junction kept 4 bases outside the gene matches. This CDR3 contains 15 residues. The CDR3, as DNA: TGTGCCAGCAGTTTCTCAGGGGGAAACACCGGGGAGCTGTTTTTT. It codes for CASSFSGGNTGELFF.

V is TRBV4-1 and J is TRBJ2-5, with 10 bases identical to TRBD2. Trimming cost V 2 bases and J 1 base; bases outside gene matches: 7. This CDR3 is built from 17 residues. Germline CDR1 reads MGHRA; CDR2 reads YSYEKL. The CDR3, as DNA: TGCGCCAGCAGCCAACCAAGCGGACTAGCGGCCCAAGAGACCCAGTACTTC. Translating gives CASSQPSGLAAQETQYF.

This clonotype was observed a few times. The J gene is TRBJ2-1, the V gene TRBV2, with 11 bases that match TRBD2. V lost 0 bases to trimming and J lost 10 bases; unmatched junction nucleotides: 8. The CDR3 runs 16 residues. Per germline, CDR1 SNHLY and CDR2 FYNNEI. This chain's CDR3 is CASSEARLAGGEEQFF. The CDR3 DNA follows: TGTGCCAGCAGTGAAGCGCGTCTAGCGGGAGGCGAAGAGCAGTTCTTC.

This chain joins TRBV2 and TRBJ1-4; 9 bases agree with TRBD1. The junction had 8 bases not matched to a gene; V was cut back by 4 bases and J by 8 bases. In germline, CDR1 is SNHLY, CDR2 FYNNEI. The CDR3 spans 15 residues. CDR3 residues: CASSASGTGYEKLFF. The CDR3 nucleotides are TGTGCCAGCAGTGCATCCGGGACAGGGTACGAAAAACTGTTTTTT.

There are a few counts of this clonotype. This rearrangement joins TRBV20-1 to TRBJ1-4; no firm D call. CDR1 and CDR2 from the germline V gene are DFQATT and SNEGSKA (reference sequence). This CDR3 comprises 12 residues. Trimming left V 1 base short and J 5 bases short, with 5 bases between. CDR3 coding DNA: TGCAGTGCTAGAGTGGGGAATGAAAAACTGTTTTTT. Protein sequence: CSARVGNEKLFF.

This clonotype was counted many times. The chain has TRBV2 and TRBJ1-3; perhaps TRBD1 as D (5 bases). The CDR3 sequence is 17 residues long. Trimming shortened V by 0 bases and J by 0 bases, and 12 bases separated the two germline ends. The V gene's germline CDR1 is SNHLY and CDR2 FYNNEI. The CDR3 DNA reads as TGTGCCAGCAGTGAAGCGAAAACAGGAAACTCTGGAAACACCATATATTTT. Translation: CASSEAKTGNSGNTIYF.

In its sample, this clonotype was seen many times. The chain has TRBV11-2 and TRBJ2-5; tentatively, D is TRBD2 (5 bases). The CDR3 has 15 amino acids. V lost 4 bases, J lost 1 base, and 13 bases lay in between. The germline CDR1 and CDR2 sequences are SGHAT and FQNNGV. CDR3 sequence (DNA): TGTGCCAGCAGCTCCCAACCGGGGAGCCAAGAGACCCAGTACTTC. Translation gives CASSSQPGSQETQYF.

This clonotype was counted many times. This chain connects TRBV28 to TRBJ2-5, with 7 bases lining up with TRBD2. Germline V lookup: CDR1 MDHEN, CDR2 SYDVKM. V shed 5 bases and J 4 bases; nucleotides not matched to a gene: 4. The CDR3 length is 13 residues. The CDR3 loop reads CASSRGGVETQYF. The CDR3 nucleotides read TGTGCCAGCAGTCGGGGAGGGGTAGAGACCCAGTACTTC.

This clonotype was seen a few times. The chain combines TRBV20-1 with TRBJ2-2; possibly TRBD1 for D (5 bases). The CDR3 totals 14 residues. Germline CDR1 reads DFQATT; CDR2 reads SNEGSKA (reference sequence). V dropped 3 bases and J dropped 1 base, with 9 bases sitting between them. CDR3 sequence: CSARRQGNTGELFF. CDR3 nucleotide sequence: TGCAGTGCTAGGCGCCAGGGGAACACCGGGGAGCTGTTTTTT.

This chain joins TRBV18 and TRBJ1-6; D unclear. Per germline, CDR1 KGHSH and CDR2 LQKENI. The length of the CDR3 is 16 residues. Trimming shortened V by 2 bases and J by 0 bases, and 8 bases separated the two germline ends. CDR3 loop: CASSPAKSSYNSPLHF. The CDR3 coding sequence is TGTGCCAGCTCACCAGCAAAGAGCTCCTATAATTCACCCCTCCACTTT.

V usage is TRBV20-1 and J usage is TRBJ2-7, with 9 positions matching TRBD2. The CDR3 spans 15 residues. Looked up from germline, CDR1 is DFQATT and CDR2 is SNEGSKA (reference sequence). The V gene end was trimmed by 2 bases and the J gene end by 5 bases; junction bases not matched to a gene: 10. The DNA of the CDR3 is TGCAGTGCTAGATCCTGGACTAGCGTTGGGGACGAGCAGTACTTC. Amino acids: CSARSWTSVGDEQYF.